This section outlines one T cell receptor (beta chain) sequence together with its context. Its cognate antigen is unknown. The PCR ran on 60 Vbeta and 13 Jbeta primers. Profiled with immunoSEQ multiplex PCR; TCRdb holds only in-frame clones, not every one. The table records some 120,000 clones, 73% of them present only once. The data were taken from a study of cytomegalovirus exposure and HLA in healthy donors. Study-wide points: It emerged from a later analysis that several of the most significant clusters appeared to be linked to common viral pathogens.

This CDR3 has 14 amino acids. Looked up from germline, CDR1 is KGHSH and CDR2 is LQKENI. V shed 6 bases and J shed 0 bases, with 8 bases lying between them. The chain employs TRBV18 and TRBJ1-4; a weak D match, TRBD1 (6 bases). The TCR originated in a woman aged 40 to 49 in good health and CMV-seropositive. The sequenced sample was PBMCs. CDR3 DNA: TGTGCCAGCTCCTGGACAGCAACTAATGAAAAACTGTTTTTT. It is translated as CASSWTATNEKLFF.